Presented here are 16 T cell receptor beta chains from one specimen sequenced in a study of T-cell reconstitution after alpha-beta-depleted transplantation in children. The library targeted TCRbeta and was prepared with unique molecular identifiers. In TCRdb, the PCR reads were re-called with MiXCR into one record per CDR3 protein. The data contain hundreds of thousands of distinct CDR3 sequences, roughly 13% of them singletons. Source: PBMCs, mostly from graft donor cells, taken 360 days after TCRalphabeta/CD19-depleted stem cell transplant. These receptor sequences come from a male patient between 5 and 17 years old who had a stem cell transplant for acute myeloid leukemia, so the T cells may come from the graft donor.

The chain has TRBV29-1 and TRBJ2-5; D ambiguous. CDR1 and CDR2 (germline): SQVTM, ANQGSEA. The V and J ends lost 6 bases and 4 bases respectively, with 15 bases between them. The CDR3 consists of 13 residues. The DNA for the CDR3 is TGCAGCGTCGTTTGGGTCGAAGGAGAGACCCAGTACTTC. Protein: CSVVWVEGETQYF.

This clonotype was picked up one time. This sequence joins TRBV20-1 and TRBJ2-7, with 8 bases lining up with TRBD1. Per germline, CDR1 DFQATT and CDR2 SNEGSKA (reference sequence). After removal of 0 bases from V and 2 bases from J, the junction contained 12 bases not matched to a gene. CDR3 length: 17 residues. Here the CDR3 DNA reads TGCAGTGCTAGAGATAGACGTGAGGGCAGGGGGCCCTACGAGCAGTACTTC. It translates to CSARDRREGRGPYEQYF.

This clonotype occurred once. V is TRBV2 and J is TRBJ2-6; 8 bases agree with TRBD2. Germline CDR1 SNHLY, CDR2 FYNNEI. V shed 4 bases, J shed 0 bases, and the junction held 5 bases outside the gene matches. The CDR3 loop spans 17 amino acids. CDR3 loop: CASSGWLAGSGANVLTF. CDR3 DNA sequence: TGTGCCAGCAGTGGGTGGCTAGCGGGCTCTGGGGCCAACGTCCTGACTTTC. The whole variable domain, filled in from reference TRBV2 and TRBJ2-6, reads EPEVTQTPSHQVTQMGQEVILRCVPISNHLYFYWYRQILGQKVEFLVSFYNNEISEKSEIFDDQFSVERPDGSNFTLKIRSTKLEDSAMYFCASSGWLAGSGANVLTFGAGSRLTVL.

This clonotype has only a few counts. CDR3 protein: CSGTGKAKNIQYF. The CDR3 DNA follows: TGCAGTGGAACAGGGAAGGCCAAAAACATTCAGTACTTC. This chain connects TRBV20-1 to TRBJ2-4; D perhaps matches TRBD1 (6 bases). V was clipped by 7 bases and J by 1 base, with 11 bases between them. The germline V gene has CDR1 DFQATT and CDR2 SNEGSKA (reference sequence). This CDR3 is built from 13 residues.

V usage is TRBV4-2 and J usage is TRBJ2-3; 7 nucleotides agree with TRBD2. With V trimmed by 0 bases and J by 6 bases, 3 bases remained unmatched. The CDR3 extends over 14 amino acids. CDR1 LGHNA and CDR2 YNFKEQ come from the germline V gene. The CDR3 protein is CASSQDGTTDTQYF. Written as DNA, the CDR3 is TGTGCCAGCAGCCAAGACGGGACTACCGATACGCAGTATTTT.

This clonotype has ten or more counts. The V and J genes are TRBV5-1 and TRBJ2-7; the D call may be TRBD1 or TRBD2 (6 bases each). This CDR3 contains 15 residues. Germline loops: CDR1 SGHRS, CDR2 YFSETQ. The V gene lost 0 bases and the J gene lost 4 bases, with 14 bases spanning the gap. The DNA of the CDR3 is TGCGCCAGCAGCTTGGGGGGGGCGCGGATATACGAGCAGTACTTC. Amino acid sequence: CASSLGGARIYEQYF.

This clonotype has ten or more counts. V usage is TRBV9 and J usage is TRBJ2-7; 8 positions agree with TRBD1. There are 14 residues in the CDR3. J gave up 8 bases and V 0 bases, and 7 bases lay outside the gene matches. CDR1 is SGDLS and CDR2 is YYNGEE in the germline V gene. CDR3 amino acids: CASSVVGQGSQQYF. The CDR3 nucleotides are TGTGCCAGCAGCGTAGTAGGACAGGGATCGCAGCAGTACTTC.

This chain's CDR3 is CASSLEGHPRTDTQYF. The CDR3 region has the DNA TGCGCCAGCAGCTTGGAAGGGCACCCCCGCACAGATACGCAGTATTTT. The chain links TRBV5-1 to TRBJ2-3; D is uncertain. Germline CDR1 and CDR2: SGHRS and YFSETQ. V lost 0 bases to trimming and J lost 1 base, with 12 bases between them. The CDR3 spans 16 residues.

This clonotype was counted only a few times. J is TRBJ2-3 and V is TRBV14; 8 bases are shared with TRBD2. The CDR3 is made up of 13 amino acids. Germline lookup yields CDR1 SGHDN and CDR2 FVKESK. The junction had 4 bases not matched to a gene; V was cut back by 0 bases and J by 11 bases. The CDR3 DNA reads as TGTGCCAGCAGCCAAGATCTTCTAGCGGGGCAGTATTTT. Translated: CASSQDLLAGQYF.

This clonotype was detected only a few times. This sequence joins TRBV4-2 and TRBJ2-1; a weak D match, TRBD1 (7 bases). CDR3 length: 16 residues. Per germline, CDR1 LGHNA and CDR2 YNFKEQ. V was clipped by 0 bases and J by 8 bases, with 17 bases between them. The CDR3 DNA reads TGTGCCAGCAGCCAAGAAGGGCAGGGGGAGGTCTATGAGCAGTTCTTC. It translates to CASSQEGQGEVYEQFF.

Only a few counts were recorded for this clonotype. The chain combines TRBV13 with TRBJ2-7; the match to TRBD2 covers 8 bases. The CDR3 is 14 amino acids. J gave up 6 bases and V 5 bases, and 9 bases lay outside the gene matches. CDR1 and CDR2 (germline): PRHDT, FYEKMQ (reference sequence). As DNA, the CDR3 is TGTGCCAGCAGCCCGGGGGGGGCTATGGGCGAGCAGTACTTC. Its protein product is CASSPGGAMGEQYF.

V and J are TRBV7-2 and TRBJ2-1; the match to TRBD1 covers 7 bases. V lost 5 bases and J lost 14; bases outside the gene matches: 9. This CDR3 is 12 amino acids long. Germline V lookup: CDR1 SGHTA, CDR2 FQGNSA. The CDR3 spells CASSIRDSREFF. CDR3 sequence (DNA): TGTGCCAGCAGCATTCGGGACAGCCGGGAGTTCTTC.

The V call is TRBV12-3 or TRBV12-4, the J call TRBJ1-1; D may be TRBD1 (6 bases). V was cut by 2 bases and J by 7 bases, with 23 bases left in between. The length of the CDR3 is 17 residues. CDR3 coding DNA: TGTGCCAGCAGTTTATTCGCGGGGGGGCGCGGGGGTGGTGAAGCTTTCTTT. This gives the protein CASSLFAGGRGGGEAFF.

The CDR3 coding sequence is TGCGCCAGCAGACCAGGACTAGCGGTAGCACCACCCTCCTACAATGAGCAGTTCTTC. Translated, it gives CASRPGLAVAPPSYNEQFF. The J gene is TRBJ2-1, the V gene TRBV5-1; TRBD2 agrees at 10 bases. The ends lost 5 bases at V and 0 bases at J; junction bases unmatched: 14. This CDR3 comprises 19 residues. The germline CDR1 and CDR2 sequences are SGHRS and YFSETQ.

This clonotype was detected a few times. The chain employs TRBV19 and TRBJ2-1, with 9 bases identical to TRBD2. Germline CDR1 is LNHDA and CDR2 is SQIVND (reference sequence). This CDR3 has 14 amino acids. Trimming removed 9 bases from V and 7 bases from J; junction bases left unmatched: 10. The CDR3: CASQGVAGANEQFF. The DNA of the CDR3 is TGTGCCAGCCAAGGGGTAGCGGGAGCAAATGAGCAGTTCTTC.

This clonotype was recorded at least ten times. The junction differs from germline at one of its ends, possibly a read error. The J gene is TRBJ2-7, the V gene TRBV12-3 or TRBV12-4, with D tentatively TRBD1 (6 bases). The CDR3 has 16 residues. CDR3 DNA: TGTGCCAGCCGTTTCCCTTGGGCAGGGGATTCCTACGAGCAGTACTTC. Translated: CASRFPWAGDSYEQYF.